Listed below are T cell receptor beta chains from one sample, sequenced in a study of blood T cells in healthy people across ages. TCRdb re-derived calls from the 5' RACE reads in MiXCR, one entry per CDR3 protein. The sample includes some 1.1 million distinct CDR3 sequences, more than 30% of them seen just once. The material sequenced was blood. Receptors were obtained from a man aged 18 to 29 in good health. Each CDR3 is given with its conserved first and last residue. The D gene is left open where the match is weak. Rows give clone size only sometimes, using once, few, many, or a class for an expanded clone.

V	D	size	J	CDR3	DNA
TRBV20-1	-	-	TRBJ2-5	CSASLRPETQYF	TGCAGTGCTAGTCTCCGTCCAGAGACCCAGTACTTC
TRBV20-1	TRBD1	few	TRBJ2-3	CSATKTGGDPDTQYF	TGCAGTGCTACTAAGACAGGGGGCGATCCAGATACGCAGTATTTT
TRBV7-8	-	-	TRBJ2-1	CASSSGRISYNEQFF	TGTGCCAGCAGCTCTGGACGGATCTCCTACAATGAGCAGTTCTTC
TRBV6-5	-	few	TRBJ1-2	CASSYSMDEKSDYGYTF	TGTGCCAGCAGTTACTCGATGGATGAGAAATCGGACTATGGCTACACCTTC
TRBV28	-	few	TRBJ1-2	CASSDGQIYGYTF	TGTGCCAGCAGTGACGGTCAGATCTATGGCTACACCTTC
TRBV4-3	-	-	TRBJ1-1	CASSQEFGDTGRTEAFF	TGCGCCAGCAGTCAAGAGTTTGGGGACACAGGTCGGACTGAAGCTTTCTTT
TRBV28	-	few	TRBJ2-7	CASSSSWGQGLSYEQYF	TGTGCCAGCAGTTCCTCCTGGGGGCAGGGATTATCCTACGAGCAGTACTTC
TRBV27	-	-	TRBJ2-3	CASSLNRVDTQYF	TGTGCCAGCAGTTTAAATCGGGTAGATACGCAGTATTTT
TRBV5-1	-	many	TRBJ2-1	CASSWTVGAYNEQFF	TGCGCCAGCAGCTGGACAGTTGGAGCCTACAATGAGCAGTTCTTC
TRBV9	TRBD1	few	TRBJ2-1	CASSVGSQGGAPYNEQFF	TGTGCCAGCAGCGTAGGATCACAGGGGGGCGCGCCCTACAATGAGCAGTTCTTC
TRBV11-1	TRBD1	-	TRBJ1-1	CASSPRGVLAAEAFF	TGTGCCAGCAGCCCCAGGGGGGTGTTGGCCGCTGAAGCTTTCTTT
TRBV7-8	-	many	TRBJ2-3	CASSGRASSDTQYF	TGTGCCAGCAGCGGCCGGGCCTCGTCAGATACGCAGTATTTT
TRBV6-5	-	few	TRBJ1-6	CASSYGTYNSPLHF	TGTGCCAGCAGTTACGGGACCTATAATTCACCCCTCCACTTT
TRBV21-1	-	-	TRBJ2-3	CASSKAADGGADTQYF	TGTGCCAGCAGCAAAGCCGCCGACGGTGGGGCAGATACGCAGTATTTT
TRBV27	TRBD1	-	TRBJ2-5	CASSPGDRRQETQYF	TGTGCCAGCAGTCCCGGGGACAGACGTCAAGAGACCCAGTACTTC
TRBV6-5	-	many	TRBJ2-1	CASSSGGEQFF	TGTGCCAGCAGTTCCGGGGGTGAGCAGTTCTTC
TRBV9	-	many	TRBJ2-3	CASSVDVFTDTQYF	TGTGCCAGCAGCGTAGACGTTTTCACAGATACGCAGTATTTT
TRBV28	-	many	TRBJ2-5	CASSFGGSETQYF	TGTGCCAGCAGTTTTGGGGGCAGCGAGACCCAGTACTTC
TRBV5-1	-	few	TRBJ2-5	CASSLVGSRSQETQYF	TGCGCCAGCAGCTTGGTTGGCAGCCGATCACAAGAGACCCAGTACTTC
TRBV7-2	-	few	TRBJ2-1	CASSLVAGREQFF	TGTGCCAGCAGCTTAGTAGCAGGGCGAGAGCAGTTCTTC
TRBV4-3	-	few	TRBJ1-4	CASSPRDGNEKLFF	TGCGCCAGCAGCCCCCGGGACGGTAATGAAAAACTGTTTTTT
TRBV4-3	TRBD2	many	TRBJ2-3	CASSQVELAGADTQYF	TGCGCCAGCAGCCAAGTTGAACTAGCGGGGGCAGATACGCAGTATTTT
TRBV29-1	-	-	TRBJ2-3	CSVAGQHTDTQYF	TGCAGCGTTGCTGGACAGCACACAGATACGCAGTATTTT
TRBV7-9	-	-	TRBJ2-1	CASSPIGGNYNEQFF	TGTGCCAGCAGCCCTATTGGGGGTAATTACAATGAGCAGTTCTTC
TRBV7-2	TRBD1	few	TRBJ2-1	CASRRQGASYNEQFF	TGTGCCAGCAGACGACAGGGGGCCTCCTACAATGAGCAGTTCTTC
TRBV5-5	TRBD1	-	TRBJ2-5	CASSSDDRGMETQYF	TGTGCCAGCAGCTCAGATGACAGGGGGATGGAGACCCAGTACTTC
TRBV9	-	-	TRBJ1-4	CASSVSGSGDEKLFF	TGTGCCAGCAGCGTATCGGGGTCGGGAGATGAAAAACTGTTTTTT
TRBV7-2	TRBD1	few	TRBJ2-1	CASSLAGTGKAWGNEQFF	TGTGCCAGCAGCTTAGCAGGGACAGGAAAAGCTTGGGGTAATGAGCAGTTCTTC
TRBV4-3	-	-	TRBJ2-7	CASSQELGSDHSYEQYF	TGCGCCAGCAGCCAAGAATTAGGCTCAGACCATTCCTACGAGCAGTACTTC
TRBV20-1	TRBD1	few	TRBJ1-5	CSARIGTGSILPQHF	TGCAGTGCTAGAATAGGGACAGGCTCTATTCTGCCCCAGCATTTT
TRBV4-3	TRBD1	-	TRBJ2-2	CASSQERGAGGTGELFF	TGCGCCAGCAGCCAAGAAAGAGGGGCAGGGGGTACCGGGGAGCTGTTTTTT
TRBV6-5	TRBD1	few	TRBJ1-4	CASSKGTAQEKLFF	TGTGCCAGCAGTAAAGGGACAGCTCAGGAAAAACTGTTTTTT
TRBV6-2/TRBV6-3	-	-	TRBJ2-3	CASTPSWGFSTDTQYF	TGTGCCAGCACCCCCTCTTGGGGGTTCAGCACAGATACGCAGTATTTT